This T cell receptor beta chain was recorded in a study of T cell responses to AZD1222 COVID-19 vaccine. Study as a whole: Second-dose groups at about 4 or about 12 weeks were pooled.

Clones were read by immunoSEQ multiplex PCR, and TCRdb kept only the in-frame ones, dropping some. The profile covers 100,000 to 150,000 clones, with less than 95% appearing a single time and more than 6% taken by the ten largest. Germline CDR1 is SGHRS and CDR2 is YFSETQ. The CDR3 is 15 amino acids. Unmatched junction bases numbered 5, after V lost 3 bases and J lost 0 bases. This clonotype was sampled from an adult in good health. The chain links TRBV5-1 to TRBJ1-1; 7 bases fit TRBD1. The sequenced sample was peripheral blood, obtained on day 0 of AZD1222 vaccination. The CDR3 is CASSSGGGLNTEAFF. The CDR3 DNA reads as TGCGCCAGCAGCTCGGGAGGGGGCTTGAACACTGAAGCTTTCTTT.